This TCR beta chain was documented in a study of CD8+ T cells in alopecia areata. Study observations and caveats: Tofacitinib significantly reduced both scalp clonality and expanded CD8+ clones among the top 100.

The CDR3 length is 13 residues. The V gene end was trimmed by 7 bases and the J gene end by 3 bases; junction bases not matched to a gene: 2. The germline V gene has CDR1 MNHEY and CDR2 SMNVEV (reference sequence). The treatment was: oral pan-JAK inhibitor, 5-10 mg twice daily. Isolated RNA was reverse transcribed into cDNA used as the sequencing template. TCRdb keeps only in-frame clones here, not all; method: immunoSEQ multiplex PCR. The sample lists approximately 150,000 clones, about 88% seen once, with less than 15% in the top ten. Worth noting for this clone: The antigen is not known.

The J gene is TRBJ1-1, the V gene TRBV27; the match to TRBD1 covers 10 bases. The receptor was isolated from a human donor with alopecia areata. The sequencing here drew on CD8+ T cells sorted from blood, taken at week 4, from a patient treated with tofacitinib. CDR3: CASKTGGYTEAFF. The CDR3 DNA is TGTGCCAGCAAGACAGGGGGCTACACTGAAGCTTTCTTT.